This T cell receptor (beta chain) was sequenced in a study of shared clonotypes between healthy human individuals. About the study: CD8 memory received one plate per donor, CD8 naive two, CD4 memory three and CD4 naive three.

Measured with immunoSEQ multiplex PCR; TCRdb has only the in-frame clones, and not every one. The profile covers 2,500,000 or so clones, with about 90% appearing a single time and approximately 0.4% taken by the ten largest. Germline V gives CDR1 MDHEN, CDR2 SYDVKM. There are 15 residues in the CDR3. The V and J genes are TRBV28 and TRBJ2-5, with 12 positions matching TRBD1. Judging by the DNA end, TRBJ2-7 fits better; the J call may be wrong. The receptor comes from a man between 18 and 29 years old in good health. Some clones in this sample may be carry-over from other donors' samples. Sequencing used naive CD4+ T cells from PBMCs. The subset is: CD45RA+ positively selected. DNA of the CDR3: TGTGCCAGCAGCTATACCGGGACAGGGGGCCCCGAGCAGTACTTC. It is translated as CASSYTGTGGPEQYF.